The entry below describes one T cell receptor (beta chain). Its target is not known. Libraries were prepared by immunoSEQ multiplex PCR; TCRdb keeps only in-frame clonotypes and omits some of them. This sample yields 90,000 to 100,000 clones, of which about four fifths are seen a single time; about 25% belongs to the top ten. The data belong to a study of radiotherapy plus CTLA-4 blockade in lung cancer. Study summary: Around 19% of patients responded objectively, and about 33% achieved disease control. General study results and limits: An expansion of tumor-derived TCR clones occurred in blood after radiotherapy plus ipilimumab.

Germline CDR1 is LNHDA and CDR2 is SQIVND (reference sequence). The V end was cut by 6 bases, the J end by 3 bases, with 11 bases between. The CDR3 totals 14 residues. Source: peripheral blood, taken from a patient treated with radiotherapy plus ipilimumab. The receptor's source is a human donor with non-small cell lung cancer that progressed on radiotherapy plus ipilimumab. V and J are TRBV19 and TRBJ2-2, with D maybe TRBD2 (7 bases). The CDR3 region is CASRGAGDTGELFF. CDR3 DNA: TGTGCCAGTAGGGGGGCGGGAGACACCGGGGAGCTGTTTTTT.